The source of this T cell receptor (beta chain) is a study of CXCR3-negative and CXCR3-positive naive CD8 T cells. Per CD8+ T cell subset, triplicate sorts of 300,000 cells each were done. CDR3 size: 14 residues. Germline V gives CDR1 SGHNT, CDR2 YYREEE (reference sequence). Regarding the study as a whole: Against CXCR3-negative naive cells, CXCR3-positive naive cells showed more hydrophobic TRB CDR3s. High diversity, comparable across both naive subsets, contrasted with much lower diversity in memory CD8+ cells. TRBV-TRBJ usage was similar across naive CXCR3 subsets but distinct in memory cells.

Turning to this clonotype: No antigen is known for it.

Carrying UMI labels, the TRB cDNA libraries were prepared through 5' RACE. From the 5' RACE reads, TCRdb lists one entry per CDR3 protein and no DNA. This sample's table has over 80,000 distinct CDR3 sequences. The genes are TRBV5-4 and TRBJ2-7; TCRdb calls TRBD1, which cannot be checked without DNA. The sequence was collected from a human donor in good health. Some clones in this sample may be carry-over from other donors' samples. The sample comprised naive CXCR3- CD8+ T cells from blood. Subset meaning: CD45RO-CCR7+CD27+CD95- naive CD8+ T cells lacking CXCR3 (TNR3-). CDR3 sequence: CASSLTGGNYEQYF.